These 32 T cell receptor beta chains were sequenced from one sample in a study of T cells in Graves' hyperthyroidism and ophthalmopathy. Amplified TCR beta CDR3 regions came from RNA transcripts. During a first-round RT-PCR of the TCR CDR3, the HTBI primer set was used. Each CDR3 protein gets one entry after TCRdb re-called the multiplex PCR reads with MiXCR. The sample yields a few hundred thousand distinct CDR3 sequences, less than 25% seen once. Sequenced sample: blood. The receptors stem from a man younger than 30 with Graves' hyperthyroidism.

This clonotype has at least ten counts. V and J are TRBV6-2 or TRBV6-3 and TRBJ1-1, with D uncertain. Germline-derived CDR1 and CDR2 are MNHEY and SVGEGT. The CDR3 covers 14 residues. V was pared by 6 bases and J by 6 bases, with 17 bases between. The CDR3 sequence: CASRMTGSRAEAFF. DNA for the CDR3: TGTGCCAGCAGAATGACGGGGTCGAGGGCTGAAGCTTTCTTT.

The gene calls are TRBV6-1 and TRBJ1-2; no reliable D call. The CDR3 has 15 residues. The germline CDR1 and CDR2 sequences are MNHNS and SASEGT. The V end was cut by 0 bases, the J end by 4 bases, with 12 bases between. The CDR3 DNA is TGTGCCAGCAGTGAAGCCCAGGACGCATCCTATGGCTACACCTTC. Its translation is CASSEAQDASYGYTF.

The sample holds a few counts of this clonotype. The chain carries TRBV15 and TRBJ1-2; 7 nucleotides match TRBD1. CDR1 LNHNV and CDR2 YYDKDF come from the germline V gene (reference sequence). The length of the CDR3 is 18 residues. V was clipped by 4 bases and J by 4 bases; unmatched bases: 18. For the CDR3, the DNA is TGTGCCACCAGCAAGACAGGGTCTTTGGCACGAGCTATCTATGGCTACACCTTC. Its protein is CATSKTGSLARAIYGYTF.

Regarding this clonotype: A read error may explain this, as a much larger clone is one base away. V and J are TRBV30 and TRBJ1-1, with D tentatively TRBD1 (6 bases). The germline gives CDR1 GTSNPN, CDR2 SVGIG (reference sequence). The V end was cut by 1 base, the J end by 4 bases, with 10 bases between. The CDR3 is 13 amino acids. For the CDR3, the DNA is TGTGCCTGGAGTGGGGGGGGGCCCACTGAAGCTTTCTTT. This encodes CAWSGGGPTEAFF. The variable domain in full, with the rest retrieved from reference TRBV30 and TRBJ1-1, is SQTIHQWPATLVQPVGSPLSLECTVEGTSNPNLYWYRQAAGRGLQLLFYSVGIGQISSEVPQNLSASRPQDRQFILSSKKLLLSDSGFYLCAWSGGGPTEAFFGQGTRLTVV.

This clonotype was observed at least ten times. The gene calls are TRBV6-5 and TRBJ2-5, with D tentatively TRBD1 (6 bases). Germline V gene sequence: CDR1 MNHEY, CDR2 SVGAGI. The germline V and J ends were trimmed by 2 bases and 2 bases, with 9 bases remaining between them. This CDR3 is 14 amino acids long. In nucleotides, the CDR3 is TGTGCCAGCAGTTACCACGGACAGCAAGAGACCCAGTACTTC. Its protein is CASSYHGQQETQYF.

DNA for the CDR3: TGTGCCAGCAGACCGCTCGAAATCGATGGCTACACCTTC. It codes for CASRPLEIDGYTF. The V gene is TRBV6-1, the J gene TRBJ1-2, with D unclear. The CDR3 has 13 residues. The V end was cut by 6 bases, the J end by 6 bases, with 14 bases between. Germline loops: CDR1 MNHNS, CDR2 SASEGT.

In this sample, this clonotype turned up many times. V and J are TRBV20-1 and TRBJ1-2; D might be TRBD1 (5 bases). CDR3 length: 17 amino acids. The germline V and J ends were trimmed by 1 base and 0 bases, with 18 bases remaining between them. Germline V lookup: CDR1 DFQATT, CDR2 SNEGSKA (reference sequence). CDR3 region: CSARGVGAENPNYGYTF. CDR3 DNA sequence: TGCAGTGCTAGAGGGGTTGGGGCGGAAAATCCTAACTATGGCTACACCTTC.

V usage is TRBV6-5 and J usage is TRBJ2-5; 11 bases map to TRBD1. Per germline, CDR1 MNHEY and CDR2 SVGAGI. With 0 bases clipped from V and 5 bases from J, the junction kept 5 bases outside the gene matches. The CDR3 is 16 residues long. The CDR3, as DNA: TGTGCCAGCAGTTACTCCGGACAGGGGGCTGGGGAGACCCAGTACTTC. Its translation is CASSYSGQGAGETQYF.

The chain employs TRBV27 and TRBJ1-1, with D unclear. Deletions cut 5 bases from V and 4 bases from J, with 14 bases between. This CDR3 is built from 14 residues. Germline loops: CDR1 MNHEY, CDR2 SMNVEV (reference sequence). The CDR3 DNA reads TGTGCCAGCAGTCACACGGCGGGAAGCACTGAAGCTTTCTTT. This codes for CASSHTAGSTEAFF.

This chain links TRBV5-1 with TRBJ2-2, with D hard to call. Germline CDR1 is SGHRS and CDR2 is YFSETQ. The V gene lost 1 base and the J gene lost 0 bases, with 7 bases spanning the gap. This CDR3 contains 15 residues. The DNA of the CDR3 is TGCGCCAGCAGCTTGAGGGTGGCGAACACCGGGGAGCTGTTTTTT. It specifies CASSLRVANTGELFF.

This clonotype has more than one count but fewer than ten. The chain uses TRBV27 and TRBJ1-6; D remains ambiguous. The CDR3 sequence is 13 residues long. Germline V gene lookup returns CDR1 MNHEY and CDR2 SMNVEV (reference sequence). Trimming pared 2 bases from V and 7 bases from J, leaving 6 bases between. The CDR3 region is CASSLALNSPLHF. In DNA, the CDR3 is TGTGCCAGCAGTTTAGCCTTAAATTCACCCCTCCACTTT.

The rearrangement uses TRBV27 and TRBJ2-7; 7 bases agree with TRBD1. Germline CDR1 reads MNHEY; CDR2 reads SMNVEV (reference sequence). V lost 6 bases and J lost 3; bases outside the gene matches: 8. This CDR3 has 14 residues. The CDR3 coding sequence is TGTGCCAGCAGCCCAACGGGACAGTACTACGAGCAGTACTTC. It specifies CASSPTGQYYEQYF.

This clonotype was counted many times. The chain is built from TRBV20-1 and TRBJ2-5, with unresolved D. Trimming took 0 bases from V and 1 from J, leaving 6 bases between them. CDR3 length equals 13 residues. Per the germline V gene, CDR1 is DFQATT and CDR2 is SNEGSKA (reference sequence). In DNA form, the CDR3 reads TGCAGTGCTAGAGATAACCCCCAAGAGACCCAGTACTTC. Translating gives CSARDNPQETQYF.

As for this clonotype: A much larger clone lies a single base off, so this may be a read error. DNA of the CDR3: TGTGTCAGCAGCCCCCTCGGGAGGAACACTGAAGCTTTCTTT. It specifies CVSSPLGRNTEAFF. The chain combines TRBV9 with TRBJ1-1, with no clear D. CDR3 length: 14 residues. Germline CDR1 SGDLS, CDR2 YYNGEE.

This clonotype was found a few times. This sequence joins TRBV11-1 and TRBJ2-7, with unresolved D. There are 17 residues in the CDR3. From germline, CDR1 is SGHAT and CDR2 FQDESV (reference sequence). The germline V and J ends were trimmed by 5 bases and 2 bases, with 22 bases remaining between them. The CDR3, as DNA: TGTGCCAGCAGCCTCACGGACGGCCCCAACTCGGCCTACGAGCAGTACTTC. This gives the protein CASSLTDGPNSAYEQYF.

This clonotype was seen ten or more times. This chain uses TRBV6-5 with TRBJ1-1, with D unresolved. The CDR3 consists of 14 residues. V lost 0 bases and J lost 4, with 9 bases in between. Germline V CDR1 and CDR2: MNHEY, SVGAGI. The CDR3 spells CASSYSSSFTEAFF. CDR3 coding DNA: TGTGCCAGCAGTTACTCCTCTTCATTCACTGAAGCTTTCTTT.

This clonotype was detected ten times or more. The chain employs TRBV6-1 and TRBJ2-6, with D possibly being TRBD1 (6 bases). The CDR3 totals 17 residues. Germline loops: CDR1 MNHNS, CDR2 SASEGT. V was trimmed by 8 bases and J by 1 base, leaving 18 bases between them. DNA for the CDR3: TGTGCCAGCTCCCCCTCAGCAGGGGCATCTGGGGCCAACGTCCTGACTTTC. The encoded protein is CASSPSAGASGANVLTF.

Details on this clonotype: A much larger clone differs from this one at a single base, so this may be a read error. This chain connects TRBV20-1 to TRBJ1-2, with 8 positions matching TRBD1. Germline V gene data show CDR1 as DFQATT and CDR2 as SNEGSKA (reference sequence). J gave up 8 bases and V 8 bases, and 7 bases lay outside the gene matches. The CDR3 has 11 residues. The CDR3 DNA follows: TGCAGTTCTCAGGGGGCGGAAGGCTACACCTTC. It is translated as CSSQGAEGYTF.

The sample holds many counts of this clonotype. CDR3 sequence reads: CSVEREGATEAFF. In nucleotides, the CDR3 is TGCAGCGTTGAAAGGGAGGGAGCCACTGAAGCTTTCTTT. The chain is built from TRBV29-1 and TRBJ1-1, with D uncertain. V lost 2 bases and J 4 bases, leaving 11 bases between the germline ends. CDR1 and CDR2 (germline): SQVTM, ANQGSEA. This CDR3 contains 13 residues.

This clonotype was detected ten times or more. The chain uses TRBV13 and TRBJ2-7, with D perhaps matching TRBD1 (6 bases). The CDR3 is 14 residues long. CDR1 and CDR2 (germline): PRHDT, FYEKMQ (reference sequence). V gave up 5 bases and J gave up 0 bases, with 11 bases separating them. The CDR3 reads CASSPGHSSYEQYF. CDR3 nucleotides: TGTGCCAGCAGCCCGGGACACAGCTCCTACGAGCAGTACTTC.

There are many counts of this clonotype. The rearrangement uses TRBV28 and TRBJ1-1, with 7 bases identical to TRBD1. Germline V lookup: CDR1 MDHEN, CDR2 SYDVKM. This CDR3 is built from 14 residues. The V gene end was trimmed by 7 bases and the J gene end by 0 bases; junction bases not matched to a gene: 5. The CDR3 here is CASTPGGLNTEAFF. CDR3 bases: TGTGCCAGCACCCCAGGGGGGTTGAACACTGAAGCTTTCTTT.

This clonotype was detected ten times or more. The junction differs from germline at one of its ends, possibly a read error. The chain employs TRBV29-1 and TRBJ1-2; D is unresolved. The CDR3 covers 13 residues. Germline V gene sequence: CDR1 SQVTM, CDR2 ANQGSEA. The CDR3 DNA is TGCAGCGTTGAGACGGTATTAGTCTATAGCTACACCTTC. It yields the protein CSVETVLVYSYTF.

In this sample, this clonotype turned up many times. J is TRBJ2-5 and V is TRBV28, with 7 bases that match TRBD1. V trimming: 6 bases; J trimming: 5 bases; junction bases outside the gene matches: 6. The length of the CDR3 is 13 residues. Looked up from germline, CDR1 is MDHEN and CDR2 is SYDVKM. This CDR3 reads CASRRQGWETQYF. The DNA of the CDR3 is TGTGCCAGCAGGAGACAGGGATGGGAGACCCAGTACTTC.

On this clonotype itself: A read error may explain this, as a much larger clone is one base away. As the CDR3 is not closed by the conserved phenylalanine or tryptophan, this likely results from a read error. The gene calls are TRBV28 and TRBJ1-5; TRBD1 agrees at 10 bases. V dropped 3 bases and J dropped 7; count of bases not matched to a gene: 9. Germline V lookup: CDR1 MDHEN, CDR2 SYDVKM. The CDR3 length is 16 residues. CDR3 in DNA: TGTGCCAGCAGTTTCCAGGGACAGGGGAACGGCCAGCCCCAGCATTTG. Protein product: CASSFQGQGNGQPQHL.

This clonotype was found many times. The rearrangement links TRBV20-1 to TRBJ1-5; D gene ambiguous. Germline V gives CDR1 DFQATT, CDR2 SNEGSKA (reference sequence). The V and J ends lost 6 bases and 0 bases respectively, with 12 bases between them. The CDR3 loop spans 14 amino acids. The CDR3 nucleotides are TGCAGTGCCCACCACATGATTAGCAATCAGCCCCAGCATTTT. This translates into CSAHHMISNQPQHF.

V is TRBV11-2 and J is TRBJ2-3; D unresolved. With 1 base removed from V and 6 bases from J, the gap between germline ends came to 8 bases. In germline, CDR1 is SGHAT, CDR2 FQNNGV. The CDR3 totals 13 residues. The CDR3 loop is CASSLGPRDTQYF. The CDR3 nucleotides are TGTGCCAGCAGCTTAGGTCCAAGGGATACGCAGTATTTT.

This clonotype was recorded many times. This chain connects TRBV5-1 to TRBJ1-1, with D possibly being TRBD1 (5 bases). This CDR3 region has 14 residues. The V gene's germline CDR1 is SGHRS and CDR2 YFSETQ. The ends were cut back, 3 bases at V and 6 bases at J, with 15 bases in the middle. The DNA for the CDR3 is TGCGCCAGCAGCTCGGCGGTTTTAGGGGCTGAAGCTTTCTTT. Its protein product is CASSSAVLGAEAFF.

This clonotype showed up many times. The chain is built from TRBV20-1 and TRBJ1-2; D is possibly TRBD1 (5 bases). V lost 0 bases, J lost 8 bases, and 25 bases lay in between. The germline V gene encodes CDR1 DFQATT and CDR2 SNEGSKA (reference sequence). There are 17 residues in the CDR3. The CDR3 DNA follows: TGCAGTGCTAGAGAGGGCCCCCCGGGACTATTTCCCGGGGGCTACACCTTC. Its protein product is CSAREGPPGLFPGGYTF.

Many counts were recorded for this clonotype. DNA for the CDR3: TGTGCCAGCAGTTTGCTAGTGTACGAGCAGTACTTC. It codes for CASSLLVYEQYF. The rearrangement links TRBV12-3 or TRBV12-4 to TRBJ2-7; D is undetermined. V was shortened by 3 bases and J by 4 bases, with 7 bases between the two germline ends. The CDR3 is 12 residues long.

This clonotype was seen only a few times. This chain uses TRBV12-3 or TRBV12-4 with TRBJ1-5; no firm D call. V was trimmed by 6 bases and J by 3 bases, leaving 12 bases between them. This CDR3 region has 14 residues. The CDR3 DNA reads as TGTGCCAGCAGCGCACAGAATTTCAATCAGCCCCAGCATTTT. Translation gives CASSAQNFNQPQHF.

The sample holds many counts of this clonotype. This rearrangement joins TRBV20-1 to TRBJ1-1, with 8 nucleotides matching TRBD1. This CDR3 region has 12 residues. Unmatched junction bases numbered 8, after V lost 1 base and J lost 13 bases. Germline-derived CDR1 and CDR2 are DFQATT and SNEGSKA (reference sequence). The CDR3 sequence is CSARGTGTVIFF. The DNA for the CDR3 is TGCAGTGCTAGAGGGACAGGGACTGTTATTTTCTTT.

The table lists this clonotype with a count of one. The gene calls are TRBV28 and TRBJ2-7, with TRBD2 identical over 8 bases. The CDR3 totals 15 residues. Germline lookup yields CDR1 MDHEN and CDR2 SYDVKM. V trimming: 0 bases; J trimming: 1 base; junction bases outside the gene matches: 2. In nucleotides, the CDR3 is TGTGCCAGCAGTTTATGGTCTAGCGGGTCCTACGAGCAGTACTTC. The encoded protein is CASSLWSSGSYEQYF.